The 17 T cell receptor beta chains below come from one sample, sequenced in a study of control samples from healthy donors and cancer patients. Sequencing was performed with immunoSEQ multiplex PCR; in TCRdb, only in-frame clones are kept and a portion is missing. The table has approximately 150,000 clones, about 86% seen once. Sequenced input: blood. The origin of the receptors is a man between 18 and 29 years old in good health.

The V and J genes are TRBV4-1 and TRBJ1-3, with D possibly matching TRBD1 (5 bases). Germline assignment: CDR1 MGHRA and CDR2 YSYEKL. Trimming took 4 bases from V and 2 from J, leaving 9 bases between them. The CDR3 is made up of 14 amino acids. CDR3 DNA: TGCGCCAGCAGCCTGCAGGGTGCTGGAAACACCATATATTTT. Translation gives CASSLQGAGNTIYF.

The rearrangement joins TRBV7-9 to TRBJ2-7; a weak D match, TRBD1 (6 bases). CDR1 is SEHNR, CDR2 FQNEAQ, per germline (reference sequence). The ends were cut back, 4 bases at V and 6 bases at J, with 10 bases in the middle. This CDR3 has 12 amino acids. This CDR3 reads CASSWTDLEQYF. In DNA, the CDR3 is TGTGCCAGCAGCTGGACAGATCTCGAGCAGTACTTC.

The chain has TRBV13 and TRBJ2-3; D possibly corresponds to TRBD1 (6 bases). This CDR3 contains 17 residues. Trimming cost V 5 bases and J 0 bases, with 18 bases left between them. From germline, CDR1 is PRHDT and CDR2 FYEKMQ (reference sequence). The CDR3 bases are TGTGCCAGCAGCCCTACGATCCGACAGGATAGCACAGATACGCAGTATTTT. Encoded protein: CASSPTIRQDSTDTQYF. Complete variable domain (other parts from reference TRBV13 and TRBJ2-3): AAGVIQSPRHLIKEKRETATLKCYPIPRHDTVYWYQQGPGQDPQFLISFYEKMQSDKGSIPDRFSAQQFSDYHSELNMSSLELGDSALYFCASSPTIRQDSTDTQYFGPGTRLTVL.

This clone was seen once. The chain has TRBV2 and TRBJ2-7; D is uncertain. CDR1 and CDR2 (germline): SNHLY, FYNNEI. This CDR3 contains 14 residues. The ends were cut back, 7 bases at V and 0 bases at J, with 13 bases in the middle. CDR3 coding DNA: TGTGCCAGCAAGCTCGTGACTGACTCCTACGAGCAGTACTTC. This translates into CASKLVTDSYEQYF.

This rearrangement joins TRBV6-5 to TRBJ1-4; no clear D gene. The germline gives CDR1 MNHEY, CDR2 SVGAGI. The CDR3 has 15 amino acids. V was cut by 5 bases and J by 4 bases, with 14 bases left in between. The CDR3 loop reads CASSLFSEFNEKLFF. The CDR3 DNA is TGTGCCAGCAGTCTATTTTCAGAGTTTAATGAAAAACTGTTTTTT.

The chain combines TRBV5-6 with TRBJ2-7; D is unclear. Trimming shortened V by 0 bases and J by 3 bases, and 7 bases separated the two germline ends. The CDR3 runs 13 residues. CDR1 is SGHDT, CDR2 YYEEEE, per germline. The CDR3 spells CASSLVQSYEQYF. CDR3 nucleotide sequence: TGTGCCAGCAGCTTGGTACAGAGCTACGAGCAGTACTTC.

The genes are TRBV13 and TRBJ2-7; 12 nucleotides align to TRBD1. Germline V CDR1 and CDR2: PRHDT, FYEKMQ (reference sequence). This CDR3 spans 15 amino acids. Germline trimming cut 5 bases from V and 3 bases from J; bases unmatched to any gene: 5. This CDR3 reads CASSTGTGGIYEQYF. CDR3 DNA sequence: TGTGCCAGCAGCACAGGGACAGGGGGCATCTACGAGCAGTACTTC.

The chain links TRBV9 to TRBJ1-1, with 8 bases that match TRBD1. CDR1 and CDR2 (germline): SGDLS, YYNGEE. This CDR3 has 15 amino acids. V shed 3 bases and J 4 bases; nucleotides not matched to a gene: 8. The CDR3 DNA is TGTGCCAGCAGCGCCCGACAGGGGATGAGCACTGAAGCTTTCTTT. It translates to CASSARQGMSTEAFF.

This sequence joins TRBV5-1 and TRBJ1-1, with D possibly TRBD1 on 5 matching bases. The V gene's germline CDR1 is SGHRS and CDR2 YFSETQ. Trimming left V 0 bases short and J 0 bases short, with 18 bases between. The CDR3 runs 18 residues. The CDR3 is CASSLALLGGSLNTEAFF. CDR3 nucleotide sequence: TGCGCCAGCAGCTTGGCCCTGCTGGGGGGGTCCCTGAACACTGAAGCTTTCTTT.

The chain recombines TRBV5-8 with TRBJ1-1, with D possibly matching TRBD1 (6 bases). The V and J ends lost 0 bases and 6 bases respectively, with 9 bases between them. The germline gives CDR1 SGHTS, CDR2 YDEGEE. The CDR3 spans 13 residues. DNA for the CDR3: TGTGCCAGCAGCTTGGCTGGGGGGCCTGAAGCTTTCTTT. Translated: CASSLAGGPEAFF.

DNA for the CDR3: TGTGCCAGCAGCTTAGATATGGGCAATCAGCCCCAGCATTTT. Its protein product is CASSLDMGNQPQHF. The J gene is TRBJ1-5, the V gene TRBV11-2, with D unresolved. V gave up 0 bases and J gave up 2 bases, with 5 bases separating them. CDR3 length: 14 amino acids. CDR1 is SGHAT and CDR2 is FQNNGV in the germline V gene.

The rearrangement links TRBV6-5 to TRBJ2-2, with 7 nucleotides matching TRBD2. After removal of 8 bases from V and 11 bases from J, the junction contained 5 bases not matched to a gene. CDR1 is MNHEY and CDR2 is SVGAGI in the germline V gene. This CDR3 spans 11 amino acids. The chain's CDR3 is CASVGGDELFF. The CDR3 bases are TGTGCCAGCGTTGGGGGGGACGAGCTGTTTTTT.

J is TRBJ2-7 and V is TRBV9, with a weak D call TRBD2 (5 bases). The germline V gene encodes CDR1 SGDLS and CDR2 YYNGEE. Deletions cut 5 bases from V and 3 bases from J, with 12 bases between. The length of the CDR3 is 13 residues. CDR3 in DNA: TGTGCCAGCAGTGCGGGCCTCCTCTACGAGCAGTACTTC. Residues: CASSAGLLYEQYF. Supplemented by reference TRBV9 and TRBJ2-7, the full variable domain reads DSGVTQTPKHLITATGQRVTLRCSPRSGDLSVYWYQQSLDQGLQFLIQYYNGEERAKGNILERFSAQQFPDLHSELNLSSLELGDSALYFCASSAGLLYEQYFGPGTRLTVT.

The chain uses TRBV28 and TRBJ1-2; the D is unclear. Germline V gene sequence: CDR1 MDHEN, CDR2 SYDVKM. The CDR3 spans 14 residues. Trimming pared 3 bases from V and 4 bases from J, leaving 12 bases between. The CDR3 loop is CASSLKGFSYGYTF. For the CDR3, the DNA is TGTGCCAGCAGTTTGAAGGGTTTCAGCTATGGCTACACCTTC.

Here the CDR3 reads CASSQGGQGADTQYF. The CDR3 DNA sequence: TGTGCCAGCAGCCAAGGAGGACAGGGAGCAGATACGCAGTATTTT. The gene calls are TRBV7-2 and TRBJ2-3; 8 nucleotides align to TRBD1. The CDR3 loop spans 15 amino acids. V was clipped by 5 bases and J by 4 bases; unmatched bases: 8. Germline lookup yields CDR1 SGHTA and CDR2 FQGNSA.

This chain uses TRBV11-2 with TRBJ2-5; 7 positions agree with TRBD1. CDR1 SGHAT and CDR2 FQNNGV come from the germline V gene. CDR3 size: 15 residues. J lost 1 base, V lost 3 bases, and 5 bases had no gene match. This chain's CDR3 is CASSLFRDSQETQYF. The CDR3 DNA sequence: TGTGCCAGCAGCTTGTTTCGGGACAGCCAAGAGACCCAGTACTTC.

This chain joins TRBV28 and TRBJ1-1, with D uncertain. The length of the CDR3 is 14 residues. The germline gives CDR1 MDHEN, CDR2 SYDVKM. V lost 4 bases, J lost 4 bases, and 13 bases lay in between. CDR3 sequence reads: CASSSPGDATEAFF. CDR3 DNA sequence: TGTGCCAGCAGTTCCCCGGGTGATGCCACTGAAGCTTTCTTT.